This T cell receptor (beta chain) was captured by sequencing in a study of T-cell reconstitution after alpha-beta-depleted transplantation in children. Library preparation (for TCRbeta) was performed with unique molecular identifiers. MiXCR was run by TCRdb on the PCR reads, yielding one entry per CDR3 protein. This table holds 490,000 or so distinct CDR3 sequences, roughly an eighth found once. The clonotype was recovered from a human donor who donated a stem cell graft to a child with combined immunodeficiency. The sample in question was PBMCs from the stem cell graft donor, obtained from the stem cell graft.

DNA of the CDR3: TGTGCCAGCAGCTTGGGACGGTTAAGCAATCAGCCCCAGCATTTT. As protein: CASSLGRLSNQPQHF. The chain couples TRBV12-3 or TRBV12-4 to TRBJ1-5, with D perhaps matching TRBD1 (5 bases). The CDR3 has 15 residues. Trimming left V 6 bases short and J 1 base short, with 13 bases between.